The next 31 T cell receptor beta chains were all read from a single sample in a study of T cell repertoires in cytomegalovirus infection. TCRdb independently ran MiXCR on the reads; one entry per CDR3 protein. The sample holds over 150,000 distinct CDR3 sequences; about 17% are singletons and the top ten take under 30%. Sequencing input: CD8+ T cells from PBMCs. The receptor set was obtained from a human donor in good health (CMV status not recorded). Some clones in this sample may be carry-over from other donors' samples.

This clonotype occurred a few times. J is TRBJ1-5 and V is TRBV28, with D perhaps TRBD1 (5 bases). The V end lost 6 bases, the J end lost 3 bases, and 12 bases lay between the germline ends. The germline gives CDR1 MDHEN, CDR2 SYDVKM. This CDR3 is 14 amino acids long. CDR3 region: CASRKQVFNQPQHF. The DNA for the CDR3 is TGTGCCAGCAGAAAACAGGTTTTCAATCAGCCCCAGCATTTT.

The chain links TRBV12-3 or TRBV12-4 to TRBJ1-2; D is perhaps TRBD1 (5 bases). The CDR3 extends over 16 amino acids. V lost 4 bases to trimming and J lost 0 bases, with 15 bases between them. This CDR3 is CASSSIPDTSNYGYTF. The CDR3, as DNA: TGTGCCAGCAGTTCCATCCCGGACACCTCTAACTATGGCTACACCTTC.

At least ten counts were recorded for this clonotype. J is TRBJ2-5 and V is TRBV7-2; weak D call: TRBD1 (6 bases). The V end lost 7 bases, the J end lost 5 bases, and 14 bases lay between the germline ends. Germline V gene lookup returns CDR1 SGHTA and CDR2 FQGNSA. The CDR3 runs to 13 residues. The CDR3 DNA reads TGTGCCAGCATCCTACAGGGTTCCGAGACCCAGTACTTC. This encodes CASILQGSETQYF.

The rearrangement joins TRBV14 to TRBJ2-1, with D unresolved. The germline V and J ends were trimmed by 4 bases and 9 bases, with 7 bases remaining between them. This CDR3 region has 11 residues. Germline assignment: CDR1 SGHDN and CDR2 FVKESK. The CDR3 DNA follows: TGTGCCAGCAGCCCCGGGCTTGAGCAGTTCTTC. This translates into CASSPGLEQFF.

This clonotype was observed a handful of times. The CDR3 is CASSVSRTGGYEQYF. Written as DNA, the CDR3 is TGTGCCAGCAGCGTATCCAGGACAGGGGGCTACGAGCAGTACTTC. The chain uses TRBV11-1 and TRBJ2-7, with 10 bases aligning to TRBD1. The V gene's germline CDR1 is SGHAT and CDR2 FQDESV (reference sequence). There are 15 residues in the CDR3. V was pared by 5 bases and J by 3 bases, with 7 bases of the junction left unmatched.

This clonotype showed up just a few times. The chain has TRBV27 and TRBJ2-7; the D gene is possibly TRBD1 (5 bases). Germline V CDR1 and CDR2: MNHEY, SMNVEV (reference sequence). Trimming took off 8 bases at V and 2 bases at J, with 19 bases between the two ends. The CDR3 covers 15 residues. The CDR3 spells CASWNSGPAAYEQYF. The CDR3 DNA is TGTGCCAGCTGGAACTCAGGGCCCGCTGCCTACGAGCAGTACTTC.

The rearrangement uses TRBV4-3 and TRBJ2-7; a weak D match, TRBD2 (5 bases). Germline assignment: CDR1 LGHNA and CDR2 YSLEER. The V gene lost 3 bases and the J gene lost 2 bases, with 17 bases spanning the gap. This CDR3 has 16 amino acids. The CDR3, as DNA: TGCGCCAGCAGCCAGGAGGACGGAGTCCCAACCTACGAGCAGTACTTC. This codes for CASSQEDGVPTYEQYF.

This clonotype was observed a handful of times. V is TRBV7-9 and J is TRBJ1-2, with 8 bases matching TRBD1. Trimming cost V 5 bases and J 4 bases; bases outside gene matches: 12. Germline-derived CDR1 and CDR2 are SEHNR and FQNEAQ (reference sequence). The CDR3 loop spans 16 amino acids. The CDR3 nucleotides are TGTGCCAGCAGCCTATGGGCGGGACAGGAGCCCTATGGCTACACCTTC. Translated, it gives CASSLWAGQEPYGYTF. Full variable domain (rest looked up from reference TRBV7-9 and TRBJ1-2): DTGVSQNPRHKITKRGQNVTFRCDPISEHNRLYWYRQTLGQGPEFLTYFQNEAQLEKSRLLSDRFSAERPKGSFSTLEIQRTEQGDSAMYLCASSLWAGQEPYGYTFGSGTRLTVV.

Only a few counts were recorded for this clonotype. The chain employs TRBV28 and TRBJ1-4; TRBD1 matches at 9 bases. Germline CDR1 is MDHEN and CDR2 is SYDVKM. V lost 5 bases and J lost 8; bases outside the gene matches: 6. The CDR3 has 14 residues. The CDR3 reads CASSEQGAREKLFF. In DNA, the CDR3 is TGTGCCAGCAGTGAACAGGGGGCAAGGGAAAAACTGTTTTTT.

The rearrangement joins TRBV2 to TRBJ1-2, with D hard to call. Germline CDR1 reads SNHLY; CDR2 reads FYNNEI. The ends were cut back, 2 bases at V and 4 bases at J, with 5 bases in the middle. The CDR3 is 12 amino acids. In nucleotides, the CDR3 is TGTGCCAGCAGTGAAACCCCCTATGGCTACACCTTC. Protein: CASSETPYGYTF.

The chain links TRBV7-2 to TRBJ2-1, with D hard to call. Trimming cost V 3 bases and J 0 bases, with 6 bases left between them. Per the germline V gene, CDR1 is SGHTA and CDR2 is FQGNSA. The CDR3 loop spans 14 amino acids. This CDR3 is CASSLRSSYNEQFF. The DNA of the CDR3 is TGTGCCAGCAGCTTGCGGAGCTCCTACAATGAGCAGTTCTTC. Variable domain in full (rest from reference TRBV7-2 and TRBJ2-1): GAGVSQSPSNKVTEKGKDVELRCDPISGHTALYWYRQSLGQGLEFLIYFQGNSAPDKSGLPSDRFSAERTGGSVSTLTIQRTQQEDSAVYLCASSLRSSYNEQFFGPGTRLTVL.

The J gene is TRBJ2-7, the V gene TRBV5-4, with TRBD1 identical over 9 bases. This CDR3 is 14 amino acids long. Trimming removed 2 bases from V and 6 bases from J; junction bases left unmatched: 6. Per the germline V gene, CDR1 is SGHNT and CDR2 is YYREEE (reference sequence). The CDR3 here is CASSLSGTGLEQYF. CDR3 nucleotides: TGTGCCAGCAGCTTATCAGGGACAGGGCTCGAGCAGTACTTC. The full variable domain, completed using reference TRBV5-4 and TRBJ2-7, is ETGVTQSPTHLIKTRGQQVTLRCSSQSGHNTVSWYQQALGQGPQFIFQYYREEENGRGNFPPRFSGLQFPNYSSELNVNALELDDSALYLCASSLSGTGLEQYFGPGTRLTVT.

This chain joins TRBV6-2 or TRBV6-3 and TRBJ2-7; D not resolved. Trimming removed 5 bases from V and 0 bases from J, with 5 bases in between. Germline CDR1 MNHEY, CDR2 SVGEGT. The CDR3 loop spans 12 amino acids. DNA for the CDR3: TGTGCCAGCAGTGCCTTCTCCTACGAGCAGTACTTC. This codes for CASSAFSYEQYF.

This rearrangement joins TRBV12-3 or TRBV12-4 to TRBJ2-2; D perhaps matches TRBD1 (6 bases). V lost 7 bases and J 2 bases, leaving 11 bases between the germline ends. The CDR3 loop spans 14 amino acids. As DNA, the CDR3 is TGTGCCAGCAATGACAGGAGTAACACCGGGGAGCTGTTTTTT. It codes for CASNDRSNTGELFF.

V is TRBV7-3 and J is TRBJ2-7; perhaps TRBD2 as D (6 bases). Trimming took off 4 bases at V and 1 base at J, with 8 bases between the two ends. There are 13 residues in the CDR3. Germline CDR1 SGHTA, CDR2 FQGTGA. DNA for the CDR3: TGTGCCAGCAGCTGGGGGGAGTCCTACGAGCAGTACTTC. As protein: CASSWGESYEQYF.

This clonotype was detected a few times. V and J are TRBV29-1 and TRBJ2-7; 7 nucleotides line up with TRBD1. Trimming at V came to 0 bases and at J to 2 bases, leaving 10 bases not matched to a gene. The CDR3 runs to 16 residues. The germline CDR1 and CDR2 sequences are SQVTM and ANQGSEA. The CDR3 protein is CSVEDGDRIETYEQYF. CDR3 DNA sequence: TGCAGCGTTGAAGATGGGGACAGAATCGAGACCTACGAGCAGTACTTC.

This chain joins TRBV27 and TRBJ1-5; 11 bases are shared with TRBD1. Trimming at V came to 0 bases and at J to 9 bases, leaving 7 bases not matched to a gene. This CDR3 is built from 16 residues. CDR1 and CDR2 (germline): MNHEY, SMNVEV (reference sequence). The CDR3 DNA follows: TGTGCCAGCAGTTTATCGCCGGGACAGGGGGATCGGCCCCAGCATTTT. This codes for CASSLSPGQGDRPQHF.

In this sample, this clonotype turned up a few times. The chain joins TRBV2 to TRBJ1-3, with 11 nucleotides matching TRBD1. Germline CDR1 is SNHLY and CDR2 is FYNNEI. The CDR3 has 17 residues. The V segment lost 9 bases and the J segment 0 bases; nucleotides outside the gene matches: 10. In DNA form, the CDR3 reads TGTGCCAGAAAAGGCGGACAGGGGGCATTCTCTGGAAACACCATATATTTT. Translating it yields CARKGGQGAFSGNTIYF.

The CDR3: CASSFAAYNSPLHF. CDR3 sequence (DNA): TGTGCCAGCAGCTTCGCAGCCTATAATTCACCCCTCCACTTT. The V and J genes are TRBV7-9 and TRBJ1-6; D remains unclear. There are 14 residues in the CDR3. In germline, CDR1 is SEHNR, CDR2 FQNEAQ (reference sequence). The V end was cut by 3 bases, the J end by 2 bases, with 5 bases between.

The rearrangement links TRBV6-5 to TRBJ1-1, with D uncertain. Trimming took 0 bases from V and 8 from J, leaving 7 bases between them. The CDR3 covers 12 residues. Germline assignment: CDR1 MNHEY and CDR2 SVGAGI. The CDR3 sequence is CASSYSNSEAFF. CDR3 coding DNA: TGTGCCAGCAGTTACTCGAACAGCGAAGCTTTCTTT.

Only a few counts were recorded for this clonotype. The junction differs from germline at one of its ends, possibly a read error. The genes are TRBV7-8 and TRBJ2-1; possibly TRBD2 for D (7 bases). CDR1 is SGHVS, CDR2 FQNEAQ, per germline. CDR3 length: 15 amino acids. CDR3 DNA sequence: TGTGCCAGCAGACCCCTGGAAGGGGGGTTGCGGGGGACCATCTTC. Protein product: CASRPLEGGLRGTIF.

The chain links TRBV6-2 or TRBV6-3 to TRBJ2-1; 8 nucleotides agree with TRBD2. Germline CDR1 is MNHEY and CDR2 is SVGEGT. The length of the CDR3 is 17 residues. The ends lost 2 bases at V and 7 bases at J; junction bases unmatched: 13. The CDR3 DNA follows: TGTGCCAGCAGTTACGGTAGCGGGGAGTCTCCTATGAATGAGCAGTTCTTC. Translation gives CASSYGSGESPMNEQFF.

V is TRBV6-2 or TRBV6-3 and J is TRBJ1-6; perhaps TRBD1 as D (6 bases). Germline CDR1 and CDR2: MNHEY and SVGEGT. This CDR3 has 14 amino acids. The V gene lost 5 bases and the J gene lost 7 bases, with 12 bases spanning the gap. CDR3 protein: CASSEGQTNSPLHF. The CDR3 region has the DNA TGTGCCAGCAGTGAAGGACAGACCAATTCACCCCTCCACTTT.

This clonotype was seen only a few times. The rearrangement uses TRBV29-1 and TRBJ2-7, with 11 positions matching TRBD1. Germline loops: CDR1 SQVTM, CDR2 ANQGSEA. V shed 8 bases, J shed 6 bases, and the junction held 9 bases outside the gene matches. The CDR3 consists of 13 residues. CDR3 amino acids: CSIPGDRGFEQYF. The CDR3 DNA is TGCAGCATCCCGGGGGACAGGGGGTTCGAGCAGTACTTC.

This clonotype occurred a few times. This sequence joins TRBV5-1 and TRBJ2-7, with 7 nucleotides matching TRBD1. The CDR3 totals 15 residues. Germline V gene sequence: CDR1 SGHRS, CDR2 YFSETQ. V trimming: 3 bases; J trimming: 6 bases; junction bases outside the gene matches: 12. The CDR3 region is CASSWTGTVLSEQYF. CDR3 coding DNA: TGCGCCAGCAGCTGGACCGGGACAGTCCTCTCCGAGCAGTACTTC.

Only a few counts were recorded for this clonotype. The chain couples TRBV10-3 to TRBJ1-2; D may be TRBD1 (5 bases). The CDR3 length is 18 residues. The germline gives CDR1 ENHRY, CDR2 SYGVKD. Between the trimmed V and J ends, which lost 4 bases and 1 base, there was a span of 22 bases. CDR3 in DNA: TGTGCCATCAGTGGTACCCCAGGGAGGATATCGAATAACTATGGCTACACCTTC. Its translation is CAISGTPGRISNNYGYTF.

This clonotype was counted between two and nine times. V usage is TRBV27 and J usage is TRBJ1-6; D is possibly TRBD1 (5 bases). The CDR3 contains 12 residues. CDR1 is MNHEY and CDR2 is SMNVEV in the germline V gene (reference sequence). The ends were cut back, 10 bases at V and 10 bases at J, with 14 bases in the middle. The CDR3 protein is CATSRGGSPLHF. The CDR3 coding sequence is TGTGCCACCAGCCGGGGCGGATCACCCCTCCACTTT.

This rearrangement joins TRBV7-9 to TRBJ1-1; maybe TRBD1 (6 bases). The CDR3 is made up of 13 amino acids. CDR1 is SEHNR and CDR2 is FQNEAQ in the germline V gene (reference sequence). Trimming pared 10 bases from V and 3 bases from J, leaving 15 bases between. The CDR3 DNA reads as TGTGCCACCGACACAGCAGGGGACACTGAAGCTTTCTTT. This encodes CATDTAGDTEAFF.

A note on this clonotype: The junction does not match germline at one end; this may be a read error. The V call is TRBV6-1, the J call TRBJ2-3; weak D call: TRBD2 (6 bases). The V gene's germline CDR1 is MNHNS and CDR2 SASEGT. CDR3 length: 15 amino acids. This CDR3 is CDSTEIAASTDTQYF. In DNA, the CDR3 is TGTGACAGCACGGAAATAGCGGCAAGCACAGATACGCAGTATTTT.

V is TRBV24-1 and J is TRBJ2-3, with D perhaps matching TRBD2 (5 bases). The CDR3 length is 13 residues. The germline V gene has CDR1 KGHDR and CDR2 SFDVKD. V was pared by 8 bases and J by 0 bases, with 8 bases between. The CDR3 region is CATKSGSTDTQYF. As DNA, the CDR3 is TGTGCCACCAAAAGCGGCAGCACAGATACGCAGTATTTT.

This clonotype was observed at least ten times. V gene TRBV4-1 combines with J gene TRBJ2-1, with D perhaps given as TRBD1 or TRBD2 (5 bases each). The germline gives CDR1 MGHRA, CDR2 YSYEKL. The CDR3 length is 13 residues. V was shortened by 2 bases and J by 10 bases, with 12 bases between the two germline ends. The CDR3 DNA reads as TGCGCCAGCAGCCAATCCTTCGAGGGGGAGCAGTTCTTC. Translated: CASSQSFEGEQFF.